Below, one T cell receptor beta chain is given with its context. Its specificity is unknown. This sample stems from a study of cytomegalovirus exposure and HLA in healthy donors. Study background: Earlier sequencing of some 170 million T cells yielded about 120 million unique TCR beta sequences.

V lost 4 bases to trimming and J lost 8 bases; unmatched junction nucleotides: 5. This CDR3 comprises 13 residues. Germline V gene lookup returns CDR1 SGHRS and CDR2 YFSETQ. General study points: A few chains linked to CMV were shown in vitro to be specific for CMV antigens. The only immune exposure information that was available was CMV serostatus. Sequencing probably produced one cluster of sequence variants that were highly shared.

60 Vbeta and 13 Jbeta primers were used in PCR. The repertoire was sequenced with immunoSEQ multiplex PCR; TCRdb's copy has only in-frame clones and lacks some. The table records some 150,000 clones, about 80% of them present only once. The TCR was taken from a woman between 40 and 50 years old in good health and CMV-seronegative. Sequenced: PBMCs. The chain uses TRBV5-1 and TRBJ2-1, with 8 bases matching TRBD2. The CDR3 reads CASSNPTSDEQFF. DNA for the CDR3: TGCGCCAGCAGCAATCCGACTAGCGATGAGCAGTTCTTC.